The T cell receptor beta chain under discussion was sequenced for a study of beta chain features in type 1 diabetes. Study at large: Patients shared similar age, gender and cell yields with healthy donors. Study-level results: PCR might favor shorter templates, but any such skew would affect patients and controls equally. Insertions were fewer and deletions more numerous at VDJ junctions in type 1 diabetes patients.

Note on this clone: Its cognate antigen is unknown.

Expressed TCRB transcripts got sequenced, as all isolated RNA was reverse transcribed. This table comes from immunoSEQ multiplex PCR, and its TCRdb copy is limited to in-frame clones, with some not included. The sample lists almost 350,000 clones, roughly 8% seen once, with more than 0.4% in the top ten. The V gene's germline CDR1 is SGHRS and CDR2 YFSETQ. The CDR3 extends over 14 amino acids. V was trimmed by 0 bases and J by 5 bases, leaving 9 bases between them. Every sorted population was more than 98% pure. The sample taken for sequencing was central memory CD4+ T cells from blood. This receptor was obtained from a young woman in good health. The rearrangement uses TRBV5-1 and TRBJ2-1; weak D call: TRBD2 (6 bases). The CDR3 DNA follows: TGCGCCAGCAGCTTGGGACTAGTCGACAATGAGCAGTTCTTC. Its translation: CASSLGLVDNEQFF.